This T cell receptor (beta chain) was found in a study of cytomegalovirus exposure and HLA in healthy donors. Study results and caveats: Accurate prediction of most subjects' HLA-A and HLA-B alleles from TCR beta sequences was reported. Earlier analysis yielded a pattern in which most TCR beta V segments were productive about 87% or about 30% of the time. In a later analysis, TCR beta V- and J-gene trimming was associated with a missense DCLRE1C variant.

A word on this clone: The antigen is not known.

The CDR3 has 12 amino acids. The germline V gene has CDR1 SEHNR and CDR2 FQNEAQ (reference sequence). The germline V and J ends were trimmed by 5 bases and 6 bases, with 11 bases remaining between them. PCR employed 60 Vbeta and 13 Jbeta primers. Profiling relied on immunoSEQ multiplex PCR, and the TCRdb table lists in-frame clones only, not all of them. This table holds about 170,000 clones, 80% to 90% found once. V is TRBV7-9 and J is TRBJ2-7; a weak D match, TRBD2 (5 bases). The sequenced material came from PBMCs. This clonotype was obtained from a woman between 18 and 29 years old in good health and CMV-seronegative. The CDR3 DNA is TGTGCCAGCAGCCCCGGGGTCTCCGAGCAGTACTTC. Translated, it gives CASSPGVSEQYF.